The entry below gives a single T cell receptor (beta chain) sequence along with its context. This sample is drawn from a study of blood T cell repertoires in COVID-19. The CDR3 runs 14 residues. Germline-derived CDR1 and CDR2 are SNHLY and FYNNEI. Between the trimmed V and J ends, which lost 5 bases and 3 bases, there was a span of 10 bases. In the original analysis: Amplifying reference gene primers gave estimates of nucleated cell counts. Assay: immunoSEQ multiplex PCR; the TCRdb copy retains only in-frame clones and omits some. For V, J and clone size, that table is used; D and trimming come from the DNA. The table has under 300,000 clones, approximately 90% seen once.

Source material: PBMCs or T cells enriched from blood (not recorded which). V and J are TRBV2 and TRBJ2-2; D perhaps matches TRBD1 (5 bases). This TCR came from a woman between 18 and 29 years old who had recovered from COVID-19. CDR3 sequence: CASSIGADTGELFF. The CDR3 nucleotides are TGTGCCAGCAGTATAGGGGCCGACACCGGGGAGCTGTTTTTT.